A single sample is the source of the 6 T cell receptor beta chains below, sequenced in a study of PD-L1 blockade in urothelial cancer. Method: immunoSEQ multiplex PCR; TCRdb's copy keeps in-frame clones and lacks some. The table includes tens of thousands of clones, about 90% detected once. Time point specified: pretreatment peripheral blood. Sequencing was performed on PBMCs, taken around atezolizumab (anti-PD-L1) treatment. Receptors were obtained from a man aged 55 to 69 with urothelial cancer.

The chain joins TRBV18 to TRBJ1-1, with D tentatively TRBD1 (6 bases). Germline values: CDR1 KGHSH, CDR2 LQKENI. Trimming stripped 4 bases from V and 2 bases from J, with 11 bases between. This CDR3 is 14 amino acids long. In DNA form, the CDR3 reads TGTGCCAGCTCACTCACAGGGCCTAACACTGAAGCTTTCTTT. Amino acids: CASSLTGPNTEAFF.

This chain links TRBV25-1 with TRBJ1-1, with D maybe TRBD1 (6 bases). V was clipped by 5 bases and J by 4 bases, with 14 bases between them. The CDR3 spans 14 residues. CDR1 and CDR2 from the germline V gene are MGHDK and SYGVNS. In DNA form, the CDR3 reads TGTGCCAGCAGTCTACAGGGATCGAGCACTGAAGCTTTCTTT. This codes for CASSLQGSSTEAFF.

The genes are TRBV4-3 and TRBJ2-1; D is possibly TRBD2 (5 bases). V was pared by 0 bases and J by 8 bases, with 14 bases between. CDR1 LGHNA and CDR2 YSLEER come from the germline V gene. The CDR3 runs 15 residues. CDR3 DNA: TGCGCCAGCAGCCAAGACTTCGGGGAAGCGTATGAGCAGTTCTTC. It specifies CASSQDFGEAYEQFF.

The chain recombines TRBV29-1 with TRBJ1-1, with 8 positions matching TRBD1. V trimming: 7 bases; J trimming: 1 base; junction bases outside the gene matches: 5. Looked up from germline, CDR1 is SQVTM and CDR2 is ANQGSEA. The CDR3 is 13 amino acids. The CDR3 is CSALGQANTEAFF. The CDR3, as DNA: TGCAGCGCCCTGGGACAGGCGAACACTGAAGCTTTCTTT.

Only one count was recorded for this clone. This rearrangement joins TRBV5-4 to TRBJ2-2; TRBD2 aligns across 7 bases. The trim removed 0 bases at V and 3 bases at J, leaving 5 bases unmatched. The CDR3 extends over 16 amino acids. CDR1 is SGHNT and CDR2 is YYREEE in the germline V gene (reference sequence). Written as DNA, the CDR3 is TGTGCCAGCAGCTTGGGGGCGGGAGTGGACACCGGGGAGCTGTTTTTT. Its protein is CASSLGAGVDTGELFF.

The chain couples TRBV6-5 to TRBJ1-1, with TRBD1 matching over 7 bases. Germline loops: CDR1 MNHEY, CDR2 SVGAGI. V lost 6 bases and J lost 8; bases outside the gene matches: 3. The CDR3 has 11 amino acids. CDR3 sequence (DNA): TGTGCCAGCAGGAGGGGGCGCGAAGCTTTCTTT. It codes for CASRRGREAFF.